Below, 6 T cell receptor beta chains from the same sample are listed, as sequenced in a study of blood T cell repertoires in COVID-19. TCRdb keeps only in-frame clones here, not all; method: immunoSEQ multiplex PCR. In the table there are about 330,000 clones, roughly 85% of which are singletons. What was sequenced was peripheral blood. Receptors originate from a human donor in a cohort sampled during active COVID-19.

The chain has TRBV5-1 and TRBJ2-5; D is possibly TRBD1 (6 bases). The CDR3 extends over 15 amino acids. Deletions cut 3 bases from V and 1 base from J, with 13 bases between. Germline lookup yields CDR1 SGHRS and CDR2 YFSETQ. Written as DNA, the CDR3 is TGCGCCAGCAGCTCCGGACAGCTTCTCCAAGAGACCCAGTACTTC. Protein sequence: CASSSGQLLQETQYF.

The chain links TRBV3-1 (or the pseudogene TRBV3-2) to TRBJ1-6, with D perhaps TRBD1 (6 bases). The CDR3 loop spans 16 amino acids. CDR1 and CDR2 (germline): LGHDT, YNNKEL (reference sequence). Deletions cut 7 bases from V and 4 bases from J, with 17 bases between. CDR3: CASTLTGGFYNSPLHF. The CDR3 DNA reads as TGTGCCAGCACGTTGACAGGCGGTTTTTATAATTCACCCCTCCACTTT.

The rearrangement joins TRBV21-1 to TRBJ2-7; the table gives TRBD1 as D, unverified against the DNA. TRBV21-1 is annotated as a pseudogene. The CDR3 extends over 15 amino acids. CDR3 sequence (DNA): TGTGCCAGCAGCAATCTCTTCAGGGGCAGCTACGAGCAGTACTTC. This translates into CASSNLFRGSYEQYF.

The chain recombines TRBV3-1 (or the pseudogene TRBV3-2) with TRBJ1-1, with D possibly matching TRBD1 (5 bases). The CDR3 totals 14 residues. Between the trimmed V and J ends, which lost 1 base and 4 bases, there was a span of 10 bases. CDR1 and CDR2 from the germline V gene are LGHDT and YNNKEL (reference sequence). This CDR3 reads CASSQGGRATEAFF. As DNA, the CDR3 is TGTGCCAGCAGCCAAGGGGGGAGGGCCACTGAAGCTTTCTTT.

The gene calls are TRBV9 and TRBJ2-3, with D hard to call. Germline V gene data show CDR1 as SGDLS and CDR2 as YYNGEE. The CDR3 length is 11 residues. The ends were cut back, 3 bases at V and 7 bases at J, with 6 bases in the middle. The CDR3 DNA follows: TGTGCCAGCAGCGATTCAAATACGCAGTATTTT. This encodes CASSDSNTQYF.

V and J are TRBV3-1 (or the pseudogene TRBV3-2) and TRBJ2-2, with 8 bases matching TRBD2. The CDR3 is made up of 16 amino acids. Germline V gene data show CDR1 as LGHDT and CDR2 as YNNKEL (reference sequence). The ends lost 1 base at V and 2 bases at J; junction bases unmatched: 3. This CDR3 reads CASSQVSGGNTGELFF. The DNA of the CDR3 is TGTGCCAGCAGCCAAGTGAGCGGGGGAAACACCGGGGAGCTGTTTTTT.